Below, one T cell receptor beta chain is given with its context. Antigen specificity is unknown. This entry is derived from a study of beta chain features in type 1 diabetes. The authors took one heparinised blood draw, averaging roughly 120 mL, from each donor. The sequenced template was cDNA made from the entire isolated RNA. Only in-frame clones appear in the TCRdb table, and some are missing; sequencing was by immunoSEQ multiplex PCR. The sample lists about 660,000 clones, over 12% occurring once. Trimming removed 3 bases from V and 1 base from J; junction bases left unmatched: 2. This CDR3 has 15 amino acids. Per germline, CDR1 SGHTA and CDR2 FQGNSA. Study results and limitations: Significant though moderate, a shortening of TCRB CDR3s appeared in all four CD4+ subsets of Type 1 diabetes patients. Equally in patients and controls, PCR might preferentially amplify shorter templates.

This chain connects TRBV7-2 to TRBJ2-2; 7 bases map to TRBD1. The source is a young man with type 1 diabetes. Sequenced: naive CD4+ T cells from blood. CDR3 DNA: TGTGCCAGCAGCTTCAGGGGGAGGAACACCGGGGAGCTGTTTTTT. Its protein product is CASSFRGRNTGELFF. The full variable domain, in which reference TRBV7-2 and TRBJ2-2 provide the parts outside the CDR3, is GAGVSQSPSNKVTEKGKDVELRCDPISGHTALYWYRQSLGQGLEFLIYFQGNSAPDKSGLPSDRFSAERTGGSVSTLTIQRTQQEDSAVYLCASSFRGRNTGELFFGEGSRLTVL.